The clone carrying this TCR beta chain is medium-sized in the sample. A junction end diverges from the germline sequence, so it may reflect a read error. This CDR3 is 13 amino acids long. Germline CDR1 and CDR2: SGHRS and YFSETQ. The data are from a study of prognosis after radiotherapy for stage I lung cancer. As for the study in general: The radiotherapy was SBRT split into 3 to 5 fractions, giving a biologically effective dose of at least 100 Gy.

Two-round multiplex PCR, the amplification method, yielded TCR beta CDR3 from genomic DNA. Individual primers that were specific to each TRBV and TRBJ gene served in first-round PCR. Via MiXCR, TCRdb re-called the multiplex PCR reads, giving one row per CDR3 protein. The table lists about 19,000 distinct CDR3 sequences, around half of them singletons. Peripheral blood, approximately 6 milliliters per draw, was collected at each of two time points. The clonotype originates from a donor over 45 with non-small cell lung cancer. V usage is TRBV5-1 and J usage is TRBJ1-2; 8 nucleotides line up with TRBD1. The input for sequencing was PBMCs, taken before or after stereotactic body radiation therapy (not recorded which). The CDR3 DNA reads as TGTGCCAGCAGCTCACAGGGGGGCTATGGCTACACCTTC. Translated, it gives CASSSQGGYGYTF.